The clone carrying this T cell receptor (beta chain) was counted a few times. Sequencing used immunoSEQ multiplex PCR; TCRdb keeps in-frame clones, though not all of them. The sample includes over 110,000 clones, 65% to 90% of them seen just once. Trimming took 0 bases from V and 7 from J, leaving 9 bases between them. This CDR3 contains 13 residues. Germline V lookup: CDR1 LNHDA, CDR2 SQIVND (reference sequence). This sample was taken from a study of blood T cell repertoires in COVID-19. Study overall: The cDNA or gDNA used as material had been derived from T cells, B-cell-depleted T cells, or PBMCs.

Sequencing used peripheral blood. V is TRBV19 and J is TRBJ1-2; D uncertain. This clonotype originated in a man aged 55 to 70 with active or convalescent COVID-19. CDR3 sequence reads: CASSIDAEGGYTF. The CDR3 DNA sequence: TGTGCCAGTAGTATAGACGCCGAGGGTGGCTACACCTTC.